This TCR beta chain was captured by sequencing in a study of cytomegalovirus exposure and HLA in healthy donors. In the PCR, 60 Vbeta and 13 Jbeta primers were used. Using immunoSEQ multiplex PCR, the repertoire was profiled, and TCRdb retains in-frame clones only, with some absent. The sample lists about 200,000 clones, roughly 76% seen once, with approximately 2% in the top ten. The CDR3 runs to 18 residues. The germline V gene has CDR1 SEHNR and CDR2 FQNEAQ (reference sequence). The V gene end was trimmed by 4 bases and the J gene end by 0 bases; junction bases not matched to a gene: 11. V is TRBV7-9 and J is TRBJ1-5; 8 bases are a match to TRBD1. The sequence was obtained from a young woman in good health and CMV-seropositive. Sequences were obtained from PBMCs. The CDR3 DNA reads TGTGCCAGCAGCTCCACGACAGGGGCCGGGGGTAGCAATCAGCCCCAGCATTTT. Its translation: CASSSTTGAGGSNQPQHF.